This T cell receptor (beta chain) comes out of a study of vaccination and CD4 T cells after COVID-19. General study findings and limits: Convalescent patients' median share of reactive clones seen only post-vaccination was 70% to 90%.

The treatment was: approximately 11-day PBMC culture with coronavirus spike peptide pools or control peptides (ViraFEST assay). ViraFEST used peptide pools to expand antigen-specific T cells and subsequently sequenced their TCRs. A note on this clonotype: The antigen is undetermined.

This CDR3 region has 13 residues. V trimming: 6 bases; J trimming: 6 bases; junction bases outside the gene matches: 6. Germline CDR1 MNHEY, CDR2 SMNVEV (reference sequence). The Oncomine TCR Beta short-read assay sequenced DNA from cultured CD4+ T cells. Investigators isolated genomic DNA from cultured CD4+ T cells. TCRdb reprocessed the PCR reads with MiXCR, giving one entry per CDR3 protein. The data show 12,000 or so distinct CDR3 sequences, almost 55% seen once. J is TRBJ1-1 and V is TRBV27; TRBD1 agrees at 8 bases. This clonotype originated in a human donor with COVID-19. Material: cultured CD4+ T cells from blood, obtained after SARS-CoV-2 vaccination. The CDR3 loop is CASRGTGWAEAFF. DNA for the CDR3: TGTGCCAGCAGGGGGACAGGATGGGCTGAAGCTTTCTTT.